This T cell receptor (beta chain) was sequenced in a study of Ad26.COV2.S vaccination and SARS-CoV-2 variants. Study-level results: Compared with placebo recipients, vaccine recipients had higher spike-specific TCR breadth.

Treatment described: 15 to 20 received Ad26.COV2.S at low or high dose, single or two shots; five or six received placebo; per-sample allocation not given. Specimens were obtained on day 63 following the first vaccine or placebo injection. In regard to this clone: Antigen: not known.

Sequencing was performed with immunoSEQ multiplex PCR; in TCRdb, only in-frame clones are kept and a portion is missing. The table includes hundreds of thousands of clones, over 75% detected once. This material consisted of peripheral blood, taken in a trial of Ad26.COV2.S vaccine versus placebo. The TCR sequence derives from a person between 18 and 65 years old who received the Ad26.COV2.S COVID-19 vaccine or a placebo.

CDR3 in DNA: TGTGCCAGCTTAAGGGGTCCCAACACCGGGGAGCTGTTTTTT. Translated: CASLRGPNTGELFF. The chain links TRBV6-5 to TRBJ2-2, with D perhaps matching TRBD1 (5 bases). In germline, CDR1 is MNHEY, CDR2 SVGAGI. The ends were cut back, 8 bases at V and 2 bases at J, with 12 bases in the middle. The CDR3 loop spans 14 amino acids.